The entry that follows covers one T cell receptor beta chain sequence. The data are from a study of cytomegalovirus exposure and HLA in healthy donors. The PCR contained 60 Vbeta and 13 Jbeta primers. The assay was immunoSEQ multiplex PCR, and TCRdb's table has in-frame clones only and misses some. The sample has 120,000 or so clones, more than 60% seen once; the top ten hold around 8.5%. The CDR3 loop spans 19 amino acids. CDR1 and CDR2 (germline): LNHDA, SQIVND (reference sequence). With 8 bases clipped from V and 2 bases from J, the junction kept 21 bases outside the gene matches. The chain couples TRBV19 to TRBJ1-5, with TRBD1 identical over 7 bases. This receptor was obtained from a woman in her 50s in good health and CMV-seropositive. Sequenced sample: PBMCs. The CDR3 DNA reads as TGTGCCAGTGGGGACCAGACAGGGATCTCAAGGGGCCGCAATCAGCCCCAGCATTTT. Encoded protein: CASGDQTGISRGRNQPQHF.